This record covers a single T cell receptor beta chain. Profiling relied on immunoSEQ multiplex PCR, and the TCRdb table lists in-frame clones only, not all of them. The table lists 65,000 to 85,000 clones, about nine tenths of them singletons. The sample is drawn from a study of T cell changes during pregnancy in multiple sclerosis. Germline CDR1 reads GTSNPN; CDR2 reads SVGIG (reference sequence). The CDR3 sequence is 12 residues long. Trimming cost V 2 bases and J 11 bases; bases outside gene matches: 6. The TCR was taken from a female donor with multiple sclerosis, enrolled in a pregnancy study. The V gene is TRBV30, the J gene TRBJ2-3; 8 bases align to TRBD1. The specimen was CD4+ T cells from peripheral blood mononuclear cells, collected after pregnancy. The CDR3 region is CAWSNGQGVQYF. In nucleotides, the CDR3 is TGTGCCTGGAGTAACGGACAGGGTGTGCAGTATTTT.